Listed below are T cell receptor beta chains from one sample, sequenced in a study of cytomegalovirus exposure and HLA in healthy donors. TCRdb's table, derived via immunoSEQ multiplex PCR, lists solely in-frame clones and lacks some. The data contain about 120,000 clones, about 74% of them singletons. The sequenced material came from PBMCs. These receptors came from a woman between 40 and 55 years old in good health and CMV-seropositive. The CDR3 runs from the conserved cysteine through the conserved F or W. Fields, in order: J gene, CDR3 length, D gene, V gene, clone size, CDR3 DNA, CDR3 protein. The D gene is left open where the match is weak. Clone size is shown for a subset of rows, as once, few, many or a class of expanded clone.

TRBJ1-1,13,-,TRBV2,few,TGTGCCAGCAGGAAACAGGGGAACACTGAAGCTTTCTTT,CASRKQGNTEAFF
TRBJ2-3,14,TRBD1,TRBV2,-,TGTGCCAGCAGAGGACAGGGGAGCACAGATACGCAGTATTTT,CASRGQGSTDTQYF
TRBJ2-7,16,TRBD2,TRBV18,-,TGTGCCAGCTCACGAACGTCGCGGGACTACTCCTACGAGCAGTACTTC,CASSRTSRDYSYEQYF
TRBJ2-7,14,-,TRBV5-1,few,TGCGCCAGCAGCCAATCCGGGTTTCCCTACGAGCAGTACTTC,CASSQSGFPYEQYF
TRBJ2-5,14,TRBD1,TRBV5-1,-,TGCGCCAGCAGCCCAGGACAGGGGCGCGAGACCCAGTACTTC,CASSPGQGRETQYF
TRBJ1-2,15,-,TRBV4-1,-,TGCGCCAGCAGCCAACAACAGGGTCAAATCTATGGCTACACCTTC,CASSQQQGQIYGYTF
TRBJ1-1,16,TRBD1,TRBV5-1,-,TGCGCCAGCAGCCTCGGGACAGGGAGGGTGAACACTGAAGCTTTCTTT,CASSLGTGRVNTEAFF
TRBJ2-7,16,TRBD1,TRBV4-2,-,TGTGCCAGCAGCCCAGAGGACACAGGGGGAAAATACGAGCAGTACTTC,CASSPEDTGGKYEQYF
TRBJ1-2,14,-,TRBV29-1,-,TGCAGCGTTGTAACTTCCGGATCAGGCTATGGCTACACCTTC,CSVVTSGSGYGYTF
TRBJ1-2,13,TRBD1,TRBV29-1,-,TGCAGCGCCGTACAGGGGCAGGACTATGGCTACACCTTC,CSAVQGQDYGYTF
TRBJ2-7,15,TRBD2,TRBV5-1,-,TGCGCCAGCAGCGTGAATCGGGGGGGCTCCTACGAGCAGTACTTC,CASSVNRGGSYEQYF
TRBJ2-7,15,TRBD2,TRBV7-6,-,TGTGCCAGCAGCCTTAGCGGGATTGGCTCCTACGAGCAGTACTTC,CASSLSGIGSYEQYF
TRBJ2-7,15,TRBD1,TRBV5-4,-,TGTGCCAGCAGCTGGGGGGGACAGGGCTCCTACGAGCAGTACTTC,CASSWGGQGSYEQYF
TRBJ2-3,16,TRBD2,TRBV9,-,TGTGCCAGCAGCGTTGGACTAGCGGGACCAAAAGATACGCAGTATTTT,CASSVGLAGPKDTQYF
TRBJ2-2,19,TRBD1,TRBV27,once,TGTGCCAGCAGTTTTAACCCCCCTACAGGGGTCTTCAACACCGGGGAGCTGTTTTTT,CASSFNPPTGVFNTGELFF
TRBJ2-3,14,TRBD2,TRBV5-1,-,TGCGCCAGCAGATCGAGCGGGGGCACAGATACGCAGTATTTT,CASRSSGGTDTQYF
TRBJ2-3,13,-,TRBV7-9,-,TGTGCCAGCAGCTTAGCGGCCACAGATACGCAGTATTTT,CASSLAATDTQYF
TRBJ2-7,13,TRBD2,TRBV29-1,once,TGCAGCGTCTCTGGGACTAGTGGCTCAGAGCAGTACTTC,CSVSGTSGSEQYF
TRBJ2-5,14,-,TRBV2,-,TGTGCCAGCAGACCATCAGGGAACGAAGAGACCCAGTACTTC,CASRPSGNEETQYF
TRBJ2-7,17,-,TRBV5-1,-,TGCGCCAGCAGCTTGGCCCATGGGGCGCGACCTTCCTACGAGCAGTACTTC,CASSLAHGARPSYEQYF